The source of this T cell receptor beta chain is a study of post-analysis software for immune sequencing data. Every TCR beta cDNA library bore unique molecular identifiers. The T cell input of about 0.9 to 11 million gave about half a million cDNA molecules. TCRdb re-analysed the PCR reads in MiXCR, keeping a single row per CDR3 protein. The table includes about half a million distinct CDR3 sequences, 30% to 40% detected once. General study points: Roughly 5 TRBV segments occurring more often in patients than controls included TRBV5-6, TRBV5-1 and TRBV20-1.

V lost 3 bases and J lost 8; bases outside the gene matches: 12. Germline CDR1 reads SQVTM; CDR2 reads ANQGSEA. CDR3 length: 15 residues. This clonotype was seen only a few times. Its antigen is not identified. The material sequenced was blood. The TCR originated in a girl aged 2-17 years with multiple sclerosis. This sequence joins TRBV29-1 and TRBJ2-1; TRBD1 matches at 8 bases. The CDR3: CSVEEGGQDMDEQFF. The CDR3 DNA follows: TGCAGCGTTGAGGAAGGGGGACAGGACATGGATGAGCAGTTCTTC.